Listed below are T cell receptor beta chains from one sample, sequenced in a study of cytomegalovirus exposure and HLA in healthy donors. TCRdb's table, derived via immunoSEQ multiplex PCR, lists solely in-frame clones and lacks some. The sample lists approximately 130,000 clones; about 10% were seen once. The specimen was PBMCs. The receptors were gathered from a woman in her thirties or forties in good health and CMV-seropositive. Each CDR3 is given with its conserved first and last residue. Fields, in order: V gene, J gene, clone size, D gene, CDR3 DNA, CDR3 protein. D genes are given only for firm matches. Expanded clones are given a class, and other clones once, few, many or no size at all.

TRBV25-1,TRBJ2-5,NA,NA,TGTGCCAGCAGTGCTGCGGGACAGCAAGAGACCCAGTACTTC,CASSAAGQQETQYF
TRBV7-2,TRBJ1-4,NA,NA,TGTGCCAGCAGGTCTGTCGGTATCAAGAATGAAAAACTGTTTTTT,CASRSVGIKNEKLFF
TRBV5-1,TRBJ2-1,few,TRBD2,TGCGCCAGCAGCTTAGGGAGCGGGGGGGGCAATGAGCAGTTCTTC,CASSLGSGGGNEQFF
TRBV9,TRBJ2-6,few,NA,TGTGCCAGCAGCTCAGGGTTCTCTGGGGCCAACGTCCTGACTTTC,CASSSGFSGANVLTF
TRBV5-1,TRBJ2-1,few,NA,TGCGCCAGCAGCTTATCTGGGTGGAGGGGGCACTCGGCGTATGAGCAGTTCTTC,CASSLSGWRGHSAYEQFF
TRBV5-6,TRBJ1-2,NA,NA,TGTGCCAGCAGCTCTCTAAGCAACTATGGCTACACCTTC,CASSSLSNYGYTF
TRBV5-6,TRBJ1-2,few,TRBD1,TGTGCCAGCAACTCCCCTAGACAGGGGGCCTCTGGCTACACCTTC,CASNSPRQGASGYTF
TRBV19,TRBJ1-6,few,NA,TGTGCCAGTAGTTTGGGACAAAATTATAATTCACCCCTCCACTTT,CASSLGQNYNSPLHF
TRBV4-2,TRBJ2-2,few,NA,TGTGCCAGCAGCCAAGACGAGGCGAACACCGGGGAGCTGTTTTTT,CASSQDEANTGELFF
TRBV6-5,TRBJ1-4,NA,NA,TGTGCCAGTGCGCCCTCGCGAACTAATGAAAAACTGTTTTTT,CASAPSRTNEKLFF
TRBV6-1,TRBJ2-2,NA,TRBD1,TGTGCCAGCAGGAAGGGACAGGGTGGTACCGGGGAGCTGTTTTTT,CASRKGQGGTGELFF
TRBV20-1,TRBJ1-1,NA,NA,TGCAGTGCTAGAGATTTAGCTGAAGCTTTCTTT,CSARDLAEAFF
TRBV6-5,TRBJ2-7,NA,NA,TGTGCCAGCAGCTCAGGCTCCTACGAGCAGTACTTC,CASSSGSYEQYF
TRBV21-1,TRBJ2-5,NA,NA,TGTGCCAGCAGCAAAGAGGACAGGGACAAAGAGACCCAGTACTTC,CASSKEDRDKETQYF
TRBV5-1,TRBJ2-5,few,TRBD2,TGCGCCAGCAGCTTCGAAGCGGGACGAGGGACCCAGTACTTC,CASSFEAGRGTQYF
TRBV6-5,TRBJ2-2,NA,TRBD1,TGTGCCAGCAGCCCGGACAGGATTGACGGGGAGCTGTTTTTT,CASSPDRIDGELFF
TRBV5-6,TRBJ1-1,few,NA,TGTGCCAGCAGCCTCGTCCGGGGGAGGGGGAACACTGAAGCTTTCTTT,CASSLVRGRGNTEAFF
TRBV7-6,TRBJ2-7,NA,TRBD1,TGTGCCAGCAGCCCTGGGACAGACCACTACGAGCAGTACTTC,CASSPGTDHYEQYF
TRBV5-1,TRBJ2-1,NA,NA,TGCGCCAGCAGCTTGGAAGCTGTCGGATCGGGGAATGAGCAGTTCTTC,CASSLEAVGSGNEQFF
TRBV27,TRBJ1-1,NA,TRBD1,TGTGCCAGCAGTTTCTCAGGGGGGACTGAAGCTTTCTTT,CASSFSGGTEAFF
TRBV5-1,TRBJ2-7,few,TRBD1,TGCGCCAGCAGCCGGCCGGGACAGGGTTACGAGCAGTACTTC,CASSRPGQGYEQYF
TRBV10-2,TRBJ2-7,few,NA,TGCGCCAGCAGACAGGGACCCTACGAGCAGTACTTC,CASRQGPYEQYF
TRBV5-6,TRBJ2-7,NA,TRBD1,TGTGCCAGCAGACGAGGACAGGGGAGGACCTACGAGCAGTACTTC,CASRRGQGRTYEQYF
TRBV18,TRBJ2-7,few,TRBD1,TGTGCCAGCTCTCCGACAGGGCCCGAGCAGTACTTC,CASSPTGPEQYF
TRBV9,TRBJ2-3,few,NA,TGTGCCAGCAGCGTAAGCTTGAGAGGTGATTATGACACAGATACGCAGTATTTT,CASSVSLRGDYDTDTQYF
TRBV6-1,TRBJ2-1,NA,NA,TGTGCCAGCAGCCGGACATCCCGACATGAGCAGTTCTTC,CASSRTSRHEQFF
TRBV29-1,TRBJ1-1,NA,NA,TGCAGCGTTGACATGGGGGGGATGAACACTGAAGCTTTCTTT,CSVDMGGMNTEAFF